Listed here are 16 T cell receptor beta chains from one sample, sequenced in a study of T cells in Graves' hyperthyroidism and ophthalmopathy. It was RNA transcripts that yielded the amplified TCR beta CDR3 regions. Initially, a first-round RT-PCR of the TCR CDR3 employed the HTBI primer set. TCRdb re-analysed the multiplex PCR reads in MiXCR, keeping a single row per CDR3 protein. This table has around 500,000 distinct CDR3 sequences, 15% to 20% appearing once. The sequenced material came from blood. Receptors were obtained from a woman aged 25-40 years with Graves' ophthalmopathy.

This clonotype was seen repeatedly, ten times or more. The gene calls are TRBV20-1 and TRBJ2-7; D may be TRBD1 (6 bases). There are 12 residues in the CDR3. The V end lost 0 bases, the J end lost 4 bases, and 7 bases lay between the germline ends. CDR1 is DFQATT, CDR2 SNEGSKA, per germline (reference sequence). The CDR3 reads CSARDRGYEQYF. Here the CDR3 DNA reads TGCAGTGCTAGAGACAGGGGTTACGAGCAGTACTTC.

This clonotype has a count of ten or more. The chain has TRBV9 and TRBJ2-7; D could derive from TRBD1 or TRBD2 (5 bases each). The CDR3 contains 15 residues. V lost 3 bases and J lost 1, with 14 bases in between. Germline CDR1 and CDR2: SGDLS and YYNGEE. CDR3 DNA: TGTGCCAGCAGCGGAGGGGCGACCCCTTCCTACGAGCAGTACTTC. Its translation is CASSGGATPSYEQYF.

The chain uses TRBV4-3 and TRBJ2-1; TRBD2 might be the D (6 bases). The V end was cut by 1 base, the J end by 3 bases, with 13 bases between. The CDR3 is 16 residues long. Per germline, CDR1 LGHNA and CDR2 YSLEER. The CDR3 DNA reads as TGCGCCAGCAGCCAAGGTACGGGGGTCAGCTACAATGAGCAGTTCTTC. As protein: CASSQGTGVSYNEQFF.

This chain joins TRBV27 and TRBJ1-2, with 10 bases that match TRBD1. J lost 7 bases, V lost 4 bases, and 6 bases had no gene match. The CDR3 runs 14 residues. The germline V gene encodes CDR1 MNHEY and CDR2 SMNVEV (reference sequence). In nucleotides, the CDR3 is TGTGCCAGCAGTTCTCCTGGGGACAGGGGTGGCTACACCTTC. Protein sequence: CASSSPGDRGGYTF.

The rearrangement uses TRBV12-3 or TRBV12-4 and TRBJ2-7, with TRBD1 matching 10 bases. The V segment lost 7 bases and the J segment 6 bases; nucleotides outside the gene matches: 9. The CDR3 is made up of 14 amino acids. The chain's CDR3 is CASTETGGFREQYF. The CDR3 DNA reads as TGTGCCAGCACCGAGACAGGGGGCTTTCGCGAGCAGTACTTC.

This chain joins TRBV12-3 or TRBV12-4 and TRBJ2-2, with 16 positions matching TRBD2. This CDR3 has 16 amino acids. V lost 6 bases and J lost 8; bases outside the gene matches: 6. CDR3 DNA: TGTGCCAGCAGCCAGGGACTAGCGGGAGGGAGGGGGGAGCTGTTTTTT. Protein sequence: CASSQGLAGGRGELFF.

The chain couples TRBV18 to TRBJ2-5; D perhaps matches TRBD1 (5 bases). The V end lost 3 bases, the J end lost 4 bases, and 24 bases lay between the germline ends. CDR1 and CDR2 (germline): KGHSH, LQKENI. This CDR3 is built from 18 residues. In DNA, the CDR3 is TGTGCCAGCTCACCCGACGACCCGACGGGCCCTAGGGGAGAGACCCAGTACTTC. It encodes CASSPDDPTGPRGETQYF.

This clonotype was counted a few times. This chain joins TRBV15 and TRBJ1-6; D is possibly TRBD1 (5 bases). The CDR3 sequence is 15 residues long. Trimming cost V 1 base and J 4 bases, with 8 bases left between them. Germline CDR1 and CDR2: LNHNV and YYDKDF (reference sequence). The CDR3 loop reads CATSRGGGYNSPLHF. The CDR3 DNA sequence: TGTGCCACCAGCAGAGGTGGGGGGTATAATTCACCCCTCCACTTT.

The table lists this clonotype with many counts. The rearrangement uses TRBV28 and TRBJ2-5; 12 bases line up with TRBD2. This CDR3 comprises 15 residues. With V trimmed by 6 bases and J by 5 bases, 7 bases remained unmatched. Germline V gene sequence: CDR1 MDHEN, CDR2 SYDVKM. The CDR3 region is CASSETSGSYETQYF. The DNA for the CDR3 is TGTGCCAGCAGCGAGACTAGCGGGAGCTATGAGACCCAGTACTTC.

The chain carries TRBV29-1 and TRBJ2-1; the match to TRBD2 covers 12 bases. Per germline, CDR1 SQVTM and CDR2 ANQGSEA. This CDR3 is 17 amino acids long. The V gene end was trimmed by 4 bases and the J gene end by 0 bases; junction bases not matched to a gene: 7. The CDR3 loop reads CSVVLAGGPSSYNEQFF. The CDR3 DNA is TGCAGCGTTGTACTAGCGGGAGGCCCGAGCTCCTACAATGAGCAGTTCTTC.

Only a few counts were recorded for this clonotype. The CDR3 DNA follows: TGTGCCACCAGCAGAGATGCTTCCGGGAATGAAAAACTGTTTTTT. Its protein is CATSRDASGNEKLFF. This chain connects TRBV15 to TRBJ1-4; D is uncertain. V was shortened by 0 bases and J by 5 bases, with 10 bases between the two germline ends. Germline CDR1 reads LNHNV; CDR2 reads YYDKDF (reference sequence). The CDR3 contains 15 residues. Based on the CDR3 plus reference TRBV15 and TRBJ1-4, the full variable domain is DAMVIQNPRYQVTQFGKPVTLSCSQTLNHNVMYWYQQKSSQAPKLLFHYYDKDFNNEADTPDNFQSRRPNTSFCFLDIRSPGLGDTAMYLCATSRDASGNEKLFFGSGTQLSVL.

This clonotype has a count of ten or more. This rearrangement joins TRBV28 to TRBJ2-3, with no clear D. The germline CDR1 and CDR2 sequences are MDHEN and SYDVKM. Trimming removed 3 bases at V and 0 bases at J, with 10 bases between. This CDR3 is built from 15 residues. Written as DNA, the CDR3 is TGTGCCAGCAGTTTCACCTCTCCTAGCACAGATACGCAGTATTTT. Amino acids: CASSFTSPSTDTQYF. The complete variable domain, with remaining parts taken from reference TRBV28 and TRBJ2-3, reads DVKVTQSSRYLVKRTGEKVFLECVQDMDHENMFWYRQDPGLGLRLIYFSYDVKMKEKGDIPEGYSVSREKKERFSLILESASTNQTSMYLCASSFTSPSTDTQYFGPGTRLTVL.

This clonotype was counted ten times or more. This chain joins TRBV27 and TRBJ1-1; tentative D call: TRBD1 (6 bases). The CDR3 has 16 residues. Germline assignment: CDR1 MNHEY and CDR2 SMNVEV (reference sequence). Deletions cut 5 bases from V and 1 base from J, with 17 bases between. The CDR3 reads CASSRNGRGPNTEAFF. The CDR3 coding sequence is TGTGCCAGCAGTCGCAACGGCAGGGGACCGAACACTGAAGCTTTCTTT.

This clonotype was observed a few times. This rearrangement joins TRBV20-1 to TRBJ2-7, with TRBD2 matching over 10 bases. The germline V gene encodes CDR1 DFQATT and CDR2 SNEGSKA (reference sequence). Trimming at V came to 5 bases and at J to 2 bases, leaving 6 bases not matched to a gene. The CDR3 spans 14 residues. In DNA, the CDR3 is TGCAGTGCTCCGCTAGCGGGAGTACCCTACGAGCAGTACTTC. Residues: CSAPLAGVPYEQYF.

CDR3 residues: CASSFPYQPQHF. The CDR3 coding sequence is TGTGCCAGCAGTTTCCCGTATCAGCCCCAGCATTTT. The rearrangement joins TRBV6-1 to TRBJ1-5, with D unclear. Trimming cost V 5 bases and J 5 bases, with 7 bases left between them. Germline CDR1 is MNHNS and CDR2 is SASEGT. This CDR3 region has 12 residues.

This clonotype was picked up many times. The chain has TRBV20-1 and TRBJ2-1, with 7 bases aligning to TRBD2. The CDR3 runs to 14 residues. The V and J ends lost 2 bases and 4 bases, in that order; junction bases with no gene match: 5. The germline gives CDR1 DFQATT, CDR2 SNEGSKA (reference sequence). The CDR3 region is CSARTASGYNEQFF. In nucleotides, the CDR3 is TGCAGTGCTAGAACGGCTAGCGGATACAATGAGCAGTTCTTC.